The 10 T cell receptor beta chains listed next were all sequenced from one sample in a study of cytomegalovirus exposure and HLA in healthy donors. 13 Jbeta primers and 60 Vbeta primers were used for the PCR. The table came from immunoSEQ multiplex PCR; TCRdb's copy has only in-frame clones and leaves some out. Among about 98,000 clones listed, about 60% were seen once. Sequenced sample: PBMCs. The receptors here all came from a human donor in good health.

The rearrangement links TRBV9 to TRBJ2-2; D is perhaps TRBD2 (6 bases). The CDR3 length is 15 residues. V dropped 2 bases and J dropped 2 bases, with 10 bases sitting between them. Per germline, CDR1 SGDLS and CDR2 YYNGEE. DNA of the CDR3: TGTGCCAGCAGCGTTAGCGGAATCAACACCGGGGAGCTGTTTTTT. Its protein product is CASSVSGINTGELFF. The full variable domain, completed using reference TRBV9 and TRBJ2-2, is DSGVTQTPKHLITATGQRVTLRCSPRSGDLSVYWYQQSLDQGLQFLIQYYNGEERAKGNILERFSAQQFPDLHSELNLSSLELGDSALYFCASSVSGINTGELFFGEGSRLTVL.

The rearrangement links TRBV10-2 to TRBJ1-5, with 8 bases fitting TRBD1. The CDR3 has 15 residues. V lost 4 bases, J lost 5 bases, and 7 bases stayed unmatched. Per germline, CDR1 WSHSY and CDR2 SAAADI. CDR3 nucleotide sequence: TGCGCCAGCAGTGCCGGGACAGGCACCCATCAGCCCCAGCATTTT. This gives the protein CASSAGTGTHQPQHF.

The chain has TRBV6-1 and TRBJ2-1; D unresolved. From germline, CDR1 is MNHNS and CDR2 SASEGT. This CDR3 has 13 amino acids. The germline V and J ends were trimmed by 6 bases and 1 base, with 7 bases remaining between them. The CDR3 protein is CASRAGSYNEQFF. The CDR3 region has the DNA TGTGCCAGCAGGGCAGGATCCTACAATGAGCAGTTCTTC.

This clone was seen a few times. This rearrangement joins TRBV2 to TRBJ2-2; 8 bases match TRBD2. Germline CDR1 and CDR2: SNHLY and FYNNEI. Trimming at V came to 8 bases and at J to 7 bases, leaving 21 bases not matched to a gene. CDR3 length: 18 residues. CDR3 sequence: CASLGETSSAGADGELFF. CDR3 coding DNA: TGTGCCAGCCTTGGGGAGACAAGTTCAGCGGGAGCTGACGGGGAGCTGTTTTTT.

The chain has TRBV5-4 and TRBJ2-2; 8 bases agree with TRBD2. The ends lost 4 bases at V and 7 bases at J; junction bases unmatched: 3. The CDR3 runs to 13 residues. Germline V gene sequence: CDR1 SGHNT, CDR2 YYREEE (reference sequence). The CDR3 region is CASSPREDGELFF. DNA of the CDR3: TGTGCCAGCAGCCCGCGGGAGGACGGGGAGCTGTTTTTT.

This chain joins TRBV7-9 and TRBJ2-7; 14 nucleotides line up with TRBD2. J lost 6 bases, V lost 5 bases, and 6 bases had no gene match. Germline CDR1 reads SEHNR; CDR2 reads FQNEAQ (reference sequence). This CDR3 region has 15 residues. For the CDR3, the DNA is TGTGCCAGCAGCAGGACTAGCGGGAGGCTGGGCGAGCAGTACTTC. Amino acids: CASSRTSGRLGEQYF.

V gene TRBV28 combines with J gene TRBJ2-7; D is perhaps TRBD2 (6 bases). This CDR3 spans 14 amino acids. Germline lookup yields CDR1 MDHEN and CDR2 SYDVKM. Trimming pared 7 bases from V and 4 bases from J, leaving 17 bases between. The CDR3 DNA sequence: TGTGCCAGCACCCTTAGCGGTGGAATTTACGAGCAGTACTTC. Protein: CASTLSGGIYEQYF.

This chain connects TRBV11-2 to TRBJ2-7; the D gene is possibly TRBD1 (5 bases). Germline V gene lookup returns CDR1 SGHAT and CDR2 FQNNGV. V was trimmed by 2 bases and J by 3 bases, leaving 8 bases between them. This CDR3 contains 13 residues. The CDR3 bases are TGTGCCAGCAGCTTAAACAGGAACTACGAGCAGTACTTC. Encoded protein: CASSLNRNYEQYF.

The chain recombines TRBV25-1 with TRBJ2-7, with 11 bases fitting TRBD1. The length of the CDR3 is 15 residues. Trimming cost V 7 bases and J 6 bases; bases outside gene matches: 11. Germline V gives CDR1 MGHDK, CDR2 SYGVNS. The CDR3 bases are TGTGCCAGCATGACTCCCCGGGGACAGGGGGGCGAGCAGTACTTC. It codes for CASMTPRGQGGEQYF.

The V gene is TRBV19, the J gene TRBJ1-5; perhaps TRBD1 as D (6 bases). The CDR3 is 13 residues long. The germline V gene encodes CDR1 LNHDA and CDR2 SQIVND (reference sequence). The germline V and J ends were trimmed by 6 bases and 4 bases, with 10 bases remaining between them. The CDR3 reads CASRETGNQPQHF. In DNA, the CDR3 is TGTGCCAGTAGAGAAACAGGGAATCAGCCCCAGCATTTT.